The clone carrying this T cell receptor (beta chain) was seen a handful of times. Its antigen is unknown. From germline, CDR1 is SGHDN and CDR2 FVKESK. Deletions cut 4 bases from V and 6 bases from J, with 10 bases between. The CDR3 covers 13 residues. This entry is derived from a study of T-cell reconstitution after alpha-beta-depleted transplantation in children. Overall study findings and caveats: Newly produced T cells mostly provided counts and TCRbeta diversity after one year, as hyperexpanded clones declined. Two months or so post-transplant, alpha-beta T cells reportedly derived from several hundred expanded graft clones. In some patients, recipient T cells and intrathymic progenitors surviving conditioning explained high day-60 diversity.

The authors prepared the TCRbeta library with unique molecular identifiers. From the PCR reads, TCRdb called clonotypes with MiXCR, one entry per CDR3 protein. The sample includes 200,000 or so distinct CDR3 sequences, around 8.4% seen only once; the top ten take roughly 35%. The sample was PBMCs, mostly from graft donor cells, taken 360 days after TCRalphabeta/CD19-depleted stem cell transplant. The sequence was obtained from a male patient between 2 and 10 years old who had a stem cell transplant for acute myeloid leukemia, so the T cells may come from the graft donor. The rearrangement joins TRBV14 to TRBJ1-5; D may be TRBD1 (5 bases). The CDR3: CASSPGHFQPQHF. As DNA, the CDR3 is TGTGCCAGCAGCCCCGGACACTTTCAGCCCCAGCATTTT.